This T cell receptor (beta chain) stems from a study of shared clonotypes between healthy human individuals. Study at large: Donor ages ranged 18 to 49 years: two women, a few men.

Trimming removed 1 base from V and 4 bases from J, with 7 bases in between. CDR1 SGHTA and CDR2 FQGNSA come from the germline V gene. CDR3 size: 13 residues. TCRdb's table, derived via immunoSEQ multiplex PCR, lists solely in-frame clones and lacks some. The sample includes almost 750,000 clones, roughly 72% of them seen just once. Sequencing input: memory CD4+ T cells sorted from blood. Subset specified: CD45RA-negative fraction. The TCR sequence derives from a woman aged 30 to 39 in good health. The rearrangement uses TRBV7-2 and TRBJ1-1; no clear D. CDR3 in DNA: TGTGCCAGCAGCTTAGTCGCGGGCACTGAAGCTTTCTTT. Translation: CASSLVAGTEAFF.